What follows describes a single T cell receptor beta chain. Its antigen is as yet unknown. The study separated CD4+ cells into CD45RA+ naive and CD45RA-negative memory subsets. These data originate in a study of shared clonotypes between healthy human individuals. The overall study: Donor composition was a couple of women and three men, aged 18 to 49.

Findings of the study overall: Rarefaction showed that sequencing of sorted subsets was incomplete (despite large depth). Compared with memory subsets, naive subsets generally had larger estimated richness.

The data were produced by immunoSEQ multiplex PCR, yet TCRdb's version contains in-frame clones alone and is incomplete. The repertoire holds 2 million to 2.5 million clones, with approximately 93% as singletons. The TCR was taken from a man between 18 and 29 years old in good health. Some clones in this sample may be carry-over from other donors' samples. The sequencing input was naive CD4+ T cells from PBMCs. Noted subset: CD45RA+ positively selected.

CDR3: CASSFLAANTEAFF. The CDR3 coding sequence is TGTGCCAGCAGTTTTTTGGCCGCTAACACTGAAGCTTTCTTT. The chain carries TRBV28 and TRBJ1-1; D is uncertain. Germline V lookup: CDR1 MDHEN, CDR2 SYDVKM. The CDR3 spans 14 residues. Trimming removed 3 bases at V and 2 bases at J, with 10 bases between.